This entry describes one TCR beta chain. What it recognizes is unknown. Repertoires were generated with immunoSEQ multiplex PCR, while TCRdb's copy carries only in-frame clones and drops some. The sample lists about 160,000 clones; under 95% were seen once. The data were obtained in a study of T cell responses to AZD1222 COVID-19 vaccine. Study-wide points: The donors showed a predominance of white British ancestry and of females, with possible underestimation of clonal diversity. Two AZD1222 doses significantly raised spike-specific TCR breadth and depth over controls. CD4 TCRs covered the whole spike, strongest at regions 160-218 and 743-854. Reports say nearly half of spike-specific TCRs go after unmutated variant regions.

This CDR3 contains 19 residues. The TCR sequence derives from an adult who received the AZD1222 COVID-19 vaccine. This chain uses TRBV21-1 with TRBJ2-5; the tabulated D call, TRBD2, remains unverified against the DNA. TRBV21-1 is labeled a pseudogene. The specimen was peripheral blood, collected 28 days after the second AZD1222 dose. The DNA for the CDR3 is TGTGCCAGCAGCAAAGCGCAGGATGGACTAGCGGGAGTTCGAGAGACCCAGTACTTC. Its translation: CASSKAQDGLAGVRETQYF.